This T cell receptor (beta chain) was captured by sequencing in a study of blood T cells in healthy people across ages. Study context: There was about one barcoded beta molecule captured by template switching per two T cells.

Peripheral blood, around 9.4 milliliters per donor, was collected. With respect to this clonotype: No antigen is known for it.

Combining a sample-barcoded 5' primer with a J-beta primer mix, a second PCR ran for about 6 to 12 cycles. TCRdb ran MiXCR on the 5' RACE reads and lists one entry per CDR3 protein. The sample gives fewer than 1.5 million distinct CDR3 sequences, approximately 40% of which show up once; 7.9% is in the top ten. Whole-study findings and limits: Roughly linear age-related decline in beta diversity appeared, significant by age about 37.

Germline V gives CDR1 LGHDT, CDR2 YNNKEL (reference sequence). The CDR3 consists of 13 residues. V lost 0 bases, J lost 9 bases, and 9 bases lay in between. The chain has TRBV3-1 and TRBJ2-1; no clear D gene. This TCR was recovered from a woman aged 18-35 years in good health. Sequences were obtained from blood. The CDR3 DNA sequence: TGTGCCAGCAGCCAAGAGGGGTACGGTGAGCAGTTCTTC. Residues: CASSQEGYGEQFF.